This T cell receptor beta chain emerged from a study of T cells after yellow fever vaccination. This clonotype was counted many times. MiXCR was run by TCRdb on the 5' RACE reads, yielding one entry per CDR3 protein. The top ten hold 20% to 30% of the sample, which has hundreds of thousands of distinct CDR3 sequences, about 3.5% seen once. Germline V gene lookup returns CDR1 WSHSY and CDR2 SAAADI. The CDR3 is 15 residues long. V was pared by 6 bases and J by 1 base, with 0 bases of the junction left unmatched. The rearrangement links TRBV10-2 to TRBJ2-1, with 13 bases lining up with TRBD2. The specimen comprised PBMCs, sampled on the day of the yellow fever booster vaccination. This TCR was sampled from a man aged 18-30 years who received the YFV17D yellow fever vaccine. The CDR3 region is CASRTSGGSYNEQFF. The CDR3 DNA reads TGCGCCAGCAGGACTAGCGGGGGGTCCTACAATGAGCAGTTCTTC.